This T cell receptor beta chain was identified in a study of cytomegalovirus exposure and HLA in healthy donors. Study results and caveats: The study dropped some indistinguishable V segments, TRBV6-2 and TRBV6-3 among them. It was assumed in the presence/absence analyses that sequencing depth was roughly uniform across donors. Prediction of most subjects' HLA-A and HLA-B alleles by TCR beta sequences was reportedly accurate.

As concerns this clone: The target antigen is unknown.

PCR employed 60 Vbeta and 13 Jbeta primers. Some clones are missing from TCRdb's copy, which holds only in-frame ones; the method was immunoSEQ multiplex PCR. The top ten hold 3.5% to 5% of the sample, which has about 97,000 clones, about 80% seen once. The CDR3 runs to 14 residues. Germline V gene sequence: CDR1 SGHAT, CDR2 FQNNGV. V dropped 4 bases and J dropped 2 bases, with 11 bases sitting between them. Sequencing used PBMCs. V usage is TRBV11-2 and J usage is TRBJ1-2; D is undetermined. The source is a middle-aged man in good health and CMV-seronegative. Here the CDR3 reads CASSSSRRNYGYTF. CDR3 nucleotides: TGTGCCAGCAGCTCGAGCAGGAGGAACTATGGCTACACCTTC.